This T cell receptor (beta chain) was sequenced for a study of OX40 agonist ivuxolimab in advanced cancers. Generated by immunoSEQ multiplex PCR, the TCRdb table keeps only in-frame clones and is missing some. The sample contains roughly 100,000 clones, approximately 85% of which appear only once. On this clone: No antigen is known for it.

The timepoints at which blood was sampled were baseline, cycle 4 day 1, and cycle 7 day 1. Study results and caveats: Clonal expansion from baseline to week 6 occurred in both CD4+ and CD8+ T cells.

Trimming took 6 bases from V and 2 from J, leaving 17 bases between them. The V gene's germline CDR1 is SNHLY and CDR2 FYNNEI. The CDR3 sequence is 16 residues long. The starting material was CD4+ or CD8+ T cells sorted from blood, obtained in a trial of the OX40 agonist ivuxolimab. This receptor was taken from an adult with an advanced solid tumor such as melanoma, head and neck, liver or kidney cancer. The chain carries TRBV2 and TRBJ1-5; D might be TRBD1 (6 bases). The CDR3: CASSLQGPAGNQPQHF. CDR3 coding DNA: TGTGCCAGCAGCTTACAGGGCCCGGCGGGCAATCAGCCCCAGCATTTT.